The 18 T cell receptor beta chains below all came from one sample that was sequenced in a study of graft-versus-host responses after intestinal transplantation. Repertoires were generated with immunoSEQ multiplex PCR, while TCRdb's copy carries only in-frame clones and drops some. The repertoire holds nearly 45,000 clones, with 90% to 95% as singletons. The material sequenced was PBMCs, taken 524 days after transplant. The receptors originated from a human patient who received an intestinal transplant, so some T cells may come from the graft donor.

The DNA of the CDR3 is TGTGCCAGCAGTGCGATCGGGGTGGCAGGGAAAAACATTCAGTACTTC. This sequence encodes CASSAIGVAGKNIQYF. The chain is built from TRBV6-1 and TRBJ2-4; D possibly matches TRBD1 or TRBD2 (5 bases each). The V gene lost 4 bases and the J gene lost 4 bases, with 17 bases spanning the gap. Germline CDR1 MNHNS, CDR2 SASEGT. The CDR3 runs 16 residues.

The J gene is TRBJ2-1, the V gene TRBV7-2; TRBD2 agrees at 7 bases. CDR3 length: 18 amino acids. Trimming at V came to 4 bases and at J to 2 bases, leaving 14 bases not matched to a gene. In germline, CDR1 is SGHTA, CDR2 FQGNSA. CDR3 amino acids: CASSSRPTAGVPYNEQFF. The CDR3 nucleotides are TGTGCCAGCAGCTCCCGCCCAACGGCGGGAGTTCCCTACAATGAGCAGTTCTTC.

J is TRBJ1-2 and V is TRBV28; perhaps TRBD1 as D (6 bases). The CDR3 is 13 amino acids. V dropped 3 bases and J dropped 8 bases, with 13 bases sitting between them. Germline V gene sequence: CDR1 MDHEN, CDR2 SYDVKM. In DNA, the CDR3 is TGTGCCAGCAGTTTTACGGTAGGGGGAGGCTACACCTTC. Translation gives CASSFTVGGGYTF.

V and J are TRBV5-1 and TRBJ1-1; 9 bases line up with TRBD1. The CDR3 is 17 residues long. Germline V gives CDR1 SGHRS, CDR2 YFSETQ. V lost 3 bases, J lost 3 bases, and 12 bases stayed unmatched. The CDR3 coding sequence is TGCGCCAGCAGCTACCGACAGGGGGAGCCGGCTTACACTGAAGCTTTCTTT. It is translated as CASSYRQGEPAYTEAFF.

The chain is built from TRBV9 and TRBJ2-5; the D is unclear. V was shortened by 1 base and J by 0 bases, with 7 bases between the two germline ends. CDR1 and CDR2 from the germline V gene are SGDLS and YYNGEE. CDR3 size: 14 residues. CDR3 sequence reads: CASSVKGNQETQYF. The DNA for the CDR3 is TGTGCCAGCAGCGTAAAAGGGAACCAAGAGACCCAGTACTTC.

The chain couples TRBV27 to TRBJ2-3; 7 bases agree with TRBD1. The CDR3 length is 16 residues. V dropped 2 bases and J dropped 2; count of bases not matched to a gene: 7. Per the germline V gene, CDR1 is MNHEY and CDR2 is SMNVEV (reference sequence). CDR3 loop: CASSLVVTGNTDTQYF. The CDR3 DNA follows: TGTGCCAGCAGTTTAGTTGTGACAGGGAACACAGATACGCAGTATTTT.

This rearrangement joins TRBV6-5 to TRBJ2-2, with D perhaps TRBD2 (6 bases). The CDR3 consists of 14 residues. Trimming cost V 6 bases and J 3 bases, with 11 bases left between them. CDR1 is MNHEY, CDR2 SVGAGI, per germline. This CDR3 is CASRDYRHTGELFF. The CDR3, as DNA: TGTGCCAGCAGGGACTACAGGCACACCGGGGAGCTGTTTTTT.

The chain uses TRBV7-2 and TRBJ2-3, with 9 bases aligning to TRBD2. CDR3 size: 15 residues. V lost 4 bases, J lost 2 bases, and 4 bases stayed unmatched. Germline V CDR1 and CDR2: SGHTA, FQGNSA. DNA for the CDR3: TGTGCCAGCAGCTCCCCTAGCGGGATCACAGATACGCAGTATTTT. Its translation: CASSSPSGITDTQYF.

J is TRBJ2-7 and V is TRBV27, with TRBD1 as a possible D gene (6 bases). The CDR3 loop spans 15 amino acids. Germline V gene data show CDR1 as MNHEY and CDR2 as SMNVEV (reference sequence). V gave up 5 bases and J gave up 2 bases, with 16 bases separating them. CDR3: CASSPGQSGAYEQYF. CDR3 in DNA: TGTGCCAGCAGTCCCGGACAGTCCGGAGCCTACGAGCAGTACTTC.

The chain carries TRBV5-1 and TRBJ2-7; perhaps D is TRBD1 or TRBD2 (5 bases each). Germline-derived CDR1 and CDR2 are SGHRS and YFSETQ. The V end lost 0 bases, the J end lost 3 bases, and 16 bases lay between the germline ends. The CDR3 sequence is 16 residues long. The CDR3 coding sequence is TGCGCCAGCAGCTTGGGCCCCGGGACGGGCTACTACGAGCAGTACTTC. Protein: CASSLGPGTGYYEQYF.

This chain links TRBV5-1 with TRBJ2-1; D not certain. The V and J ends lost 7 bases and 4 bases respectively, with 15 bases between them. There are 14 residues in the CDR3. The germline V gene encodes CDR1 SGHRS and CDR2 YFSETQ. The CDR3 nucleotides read TGCGCCAGCTCGTCGCCCTCTGAATACAATGAGCAGTTCTTC. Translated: CASSSPSEYNEQFF. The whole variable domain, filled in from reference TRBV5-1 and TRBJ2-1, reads KAGVTQTPRYLIKTRGQQVTLSCSPISGHRSVSWYQQTPGQGLQFLFEYFSETQRNKGNFPGRFSGRQFSNSRSEMNVSTLELGDSALYLCASSSPSEYNEQFFGPGTRLTVL.

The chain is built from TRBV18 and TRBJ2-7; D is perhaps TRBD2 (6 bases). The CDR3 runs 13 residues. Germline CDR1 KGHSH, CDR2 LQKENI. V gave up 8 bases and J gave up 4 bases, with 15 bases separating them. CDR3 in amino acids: CASHTGGSYEQYF. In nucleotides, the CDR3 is TGTGCCAGCCACACCGGAGGGTCTTACGAGCAGTACTTC.

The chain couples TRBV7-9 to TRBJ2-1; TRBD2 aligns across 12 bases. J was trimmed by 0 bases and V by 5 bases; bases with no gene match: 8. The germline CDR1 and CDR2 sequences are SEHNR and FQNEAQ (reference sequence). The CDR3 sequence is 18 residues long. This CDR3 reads CASSPRLAGASSYNEQFF. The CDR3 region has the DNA TGTGCCAGCAGCCCGAGACTAGCGGGAGCTAGCTCCTACAATGAGCAGTTCTTC.

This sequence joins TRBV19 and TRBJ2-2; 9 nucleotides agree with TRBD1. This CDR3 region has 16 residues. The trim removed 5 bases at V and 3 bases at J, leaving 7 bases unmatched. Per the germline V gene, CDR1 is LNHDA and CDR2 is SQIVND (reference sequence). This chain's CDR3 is CASSGAQGAYTGELFF. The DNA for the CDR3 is TGTGCCAGTAGTGGAGCACAGGGGGCATACACCGGGGAGCTGTTTTTT.

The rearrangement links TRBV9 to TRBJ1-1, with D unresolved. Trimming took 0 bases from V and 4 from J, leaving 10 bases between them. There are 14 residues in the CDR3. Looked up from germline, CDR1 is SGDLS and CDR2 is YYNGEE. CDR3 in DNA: TGTGCCAGCAGCGTAGAATCAGGAGCCACTGAAGCTTTCTTT. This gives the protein CASSVESGATEAFF.

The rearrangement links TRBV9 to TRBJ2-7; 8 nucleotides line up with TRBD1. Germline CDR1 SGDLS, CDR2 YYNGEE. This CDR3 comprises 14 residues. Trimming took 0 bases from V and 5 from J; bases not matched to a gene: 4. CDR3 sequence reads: CASSVGRRGHEQYF. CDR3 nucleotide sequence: TGTGCCAGCAGCGTAGGTCGCAGGGGGCACGAGCAGTACTTC.

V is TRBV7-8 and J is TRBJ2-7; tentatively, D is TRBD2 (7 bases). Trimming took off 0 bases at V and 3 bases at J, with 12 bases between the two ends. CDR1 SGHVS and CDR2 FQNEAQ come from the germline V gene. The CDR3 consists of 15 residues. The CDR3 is CASSLAEGGNYEQYF. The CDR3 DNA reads TGTGCCAGCAGCTTAGCGGAGGGGGGGAACTACGAGCAGTACTTC.

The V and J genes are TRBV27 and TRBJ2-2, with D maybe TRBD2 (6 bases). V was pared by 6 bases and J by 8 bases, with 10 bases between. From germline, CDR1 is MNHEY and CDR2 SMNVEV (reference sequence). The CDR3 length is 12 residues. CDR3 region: CASSMGRGELFF. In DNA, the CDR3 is TGTGCCAGCAGCATGGGGAGGGGGGAGCTGTTTTTT.